Below are 19 T cell receptor beta chains sequenced from a single sample in a study of T cells in localized non-small cell lung cancer. The table came from immunoSEQ multiplex PCR; TCRdb's copy has only in-frame clones and leaves some out. Found here are roughly 20,000 clones, roughly nine tenths of them singletons; the top ten hold about 2.5%. The specimen comprised peripheral blood, sampled before any cancer treatment. These receptors came from a woman aged 40-75 years with stage I lung adenocarcinoma.

The chain carries TRBV9 and TRBJ1-2; 7 positions agree with TRBD1. The germline CDR1 and CDR2 sequences are SGDLS and YYNGEE. The length of the CDR3 is 12 residues. Germline trimming cut 3 bases from V and 7 bases from J; bases unmatched to any gene: 3. CDR3 DNA: TGTGCCAGCAGCGCTAACAGGGGTGGCTACACCTTC. Its translation is CASSANRGGYTF.

J is TRBJ1-6 and V is TRBV4-3; perhaps TRBD1 as D (6 bases). Germline CDR1 reads LGHNA; CDR2 reads YSLEER. V was cut by 2 bases and J by 7 bases, with 15 bases left in between. The CDR3 is 16 residues long. CDR3 sequence (DNA): TGCGCCAGCAGCCAAACCCCACAGGGAGTCAATTCACCCCTCCACTTT. Amino acid sequence: CASSQTPQGVNSPLHF.

The chain employs TRBV4-1 and TRBJ1-5; 7 bases line up with TRBD1. This CDR3 has 14 amino acids. Germline V lookup: CDR1 MGHRA, CDR2 YSYEKL. V gave up 1 base and J gave up 7 bases; unmatched junction bases: 4. CDR3 protein: CASSQADREQPQHF. In DNA form, the CDR3 reads TGCGCCAGCAGCCAAGCCGACAGGGAACAGCCCCAGCATTTT.

The rearrangement joins TRBV5-1 to TRBJ1-4; TRBD1 matches 7 bases. Germline CDR1 is SGHRS and CDR2 is YFSETQ. This CDR3 has 15 residues. Unmatched junction bases numbered 4, after V lost 5 bases and J lost 0 bases. CDR3 in amino acids: CASRAQGATNEKLFF. The CDR3, as DNA: TGCGCCAGCAGGGCGCAGGGGGCAACTAATGAAAAACTGTTTTTT.

The chain uses TRBV5-5 and TRBJ2-1, with D possibly being TRBD1 (7 bases). Germline CDR1 SGHKS, CDR2 YYEKEE (reference sequence). V was pared by 6 bases and J by 15 bases, with 28 bases between. The CDR3 runs 15 residues. The CDR3 region has the DNA TGTGCCAGCACCACTCAAATGATGCAGGGGGGATCAAGGTTCTTC. This codes for CASTTQMMQGGSRFF.

J is TRBJ2-3 and V is TRBV19; D gene uncertain. The CDR3 has 15 residues. The ends were cut back, 4 bases at V and 2 bases at J, with 13 bases in the middle. In germline, CDR1 is LNHDA, CDR2 SQIVND (reference sequence). The CDR3 protein is CASSKLAADTDTQYF. CDR3 coding DNA: TGTGCCAGTAGTAAACTGGCGGCAGACACAGATACGCAGTATTTT.

This chain connects TRBV2 to TRBJ1-2; 10 bases agree with TRBD1. Germline CDR1 is SNHLY and CDR2 is FYNNEI. This CDR3 spans 14 amino acids. Trimming at V came to 4 bases and at J to 4 bases, leaving 3 bases not matched to a gene. CDR3 in amino acids: CASSGQGAFYGYTF. The CDR3 nucleotides read TGTGCCAGCAGTGGACAGGGGGCATTCTATGGCTACACCTTC.

The chain joins TRBV10-1 to TRBJ2-4; 8 bases are shared with TRBD1. This CDR3 has 17 amino acids. V gave up 4 bases and J gave up 2 bases; unmatched junction bases: 10. Germline CDR1 and CDR2: WNHNN and SYGVQD (reference sequence). CDR3 sequence (DNA): TGCGCCAGCAGTGCCCCCGGACAGGGTATTCCCAAAAACATTCAGTACTTC. Translation: CASSAPGQGIPKNIQYF.

The chain combines TRBV11-2 with TRBJ2-5; no clear D gene. Trimming cost V 3 bases and J 4 bases, with 3 bases left between them. The CDR3 has 11 residues. Germline CDR1 and CDR2: SGHAT and FQNNGV. The CDR3 DNA sequence: TGTGCCAGCAGCTTTCTAGAGACCCAGTACTTC. It specifies CASSFLETQYF.

The V and J genes are TRBV5-1 and TRBJ1-2, with D maybe TRBD1 (5 bases). Germline assignment: CDR1 SGHRS and CDR2 YFSETQ. V dropped 4 bases and J dropped 2 bases, with 12 bases sitting between them. CDR3 length: 14 amino acids. This chain's CDR3 is CASSPSGGNYGYTF. The CDR3 DNA reads TGCGCCAGCAGCCCCTCGGGGGGGAACTATGGCTACACCTTC.

The chain employs TRBV19 and TRBJ1-1, with 9 bases that match TRBD1. From germline, CDR1 is LNHDA and CDR2 SQIVND (reference sequence). J gave up 5 bases and V 3 bases, and 1 base lay outside the gene matches. The CDR3 runs 13 residues. The CDR3: CASSIDRGTEAFF. The CDR3 region has the DNA TGTGCCAGTAGTATTGACAGGGGGACTGAAGCTTTCTTT.

This clone was recorded only once. This chain uses TRBV6-5 with TRBJ2-7, with D possibly TRBD1 on 6 matching bases. V was cut by 6 bases and J by 3 bases, with 15 bases left in between. This CDR3 comprises 14 residues. Germline CDR1 reads MNHEY; CDR2 reads SVGAGI. CDR3 protein: CASSLQGQRYEQYF. The DNA for the CDR3 is TGTGCCAGCAGCCTTCAGGGACAACGCTACGAGCAGTACTTC.

The V gene is TRBV7-2, the J gene TRBJ1-2; D may be TRBD1 (5 bases). This CDR3 comprises 15 residues. The germline V gene encodes CDR1 SGHTA and CDR2 FQGNSA. Trimming took off 0 bases at V and 0 bases at J, with 8 bases between the two ends. CDR3 in amino acids: CASSLAGPTNYGYTF. CDR3 nucleotides: TGTGCCAGCAGCTTAGCGGGGCCGACTAACTATGGCTACACCTTC. The full variable domain, its missing parts supplied by reference TRBV7-2 and TRBJ1-2, is GAGVSQSPSNKVTEKGKDVELRCDPISGHTALYWYRQSLGQGLEFLIYFQGNSAPDKSGLPSDRFSAERTGGSVSTLTIQRTQQEDSAVYLCASSLAGPTNYGYTFGSGTRLTVV.

V usage is TRBV11-2 and J usage is TRBJ1-1; the D is unclear. Looked up from germline, CDR1 is SGHAT and CDR2 is FQNNGV. The CDR3 loop spans 15 amino acids. V shed 0 bases and J shed 5 bases, with 13 bases lying between them. CDR3 sequence reads: CASSLEPSTGTEAFF. The CDR3 DNA follows: TGTGCCAGCAGCTTAGAGCCCTCTACGGGGACTGAAGCTTTCTTT.

The chain couples TRBV6-1 to TRBJ1-2; unclear D gene. Germline lookup yields CDR1 MNHNS and CDR2 SASEGT. V dropped 5 bases and J dropped 8 bases, with 9 bases sitting between them. This CDR3 spans 11 amino acids. In DNA, the CDR3 is TGTGCCAGCAGTAGTAGGGAGGGCTACACCTTC. Protein sequence: CASSSREGYTF.

The rearrangement uses TRBV11-3 and TRBJ2-7; the match to TRBD1 covers 8 bases. The CDR3 is made up of 12 amino acids. Looked up from germline, CDR1 is SGHNT and CDR2 is YENEEA. The trim removed 5 bases at V and 5 bases at J, leaving 2 bases unmatched. The CDR3 coding sequence is TGTGCCAGCAGCGACAGGGGAGACGAGCAGTACTTC. Protein sequence: CASSDRGDEQYF.

This chain uses TRBV7-9 with TRBJ2-3, with 8 bases identical to TRBD1. The germline V gene encodes CDR1 SEHNR and CDR2 FQNEAQ (reference sequence). The CDR3 is 16 residues long. The ends lost 5 bases at V and 3 bases at J; junction bases unmatched: 10. CDR3 bases: TGTGCCAGCAGCGACCCAGGGGGCGAGATGACAGATACGCAGTATTTT. Its protein is CASSDPGGEMTDTQYF.

This clone showed up just once. The chain employs TRBV7-2 and TRBJ1-2; D not resolved. CDR1 is SGHTA and CDR2 is FQGNSA in the germline V gene. V lost 5 bases and J lost 7, with 14 bases in between. This CDR3 contains 13 residues. DNA for the CDR3: TGTGCCAGCAGCACGACCCTAGGGCCTGGCTACACCTTC. This encodes CASSTTLGPGYTF.

In this sample, this clone turned up once. The CDR3 spells CASSLMTGGFYEQYF. The CDR3 bases are TGCGCCAGCAGCCTGATGACAGGGGGCTTCTACGAGCAGTACTTC. The chain employs TRBV5-1 and TRBJ2-7; 10 bases are a match to TRBD1. The V gene's germline CDR1 is SGHRS and CDR2 YFSETQ. V shed 4 bases and J 3 bases; nucleotides not matched to a gene: 7. This CDR3 has 15 residues.